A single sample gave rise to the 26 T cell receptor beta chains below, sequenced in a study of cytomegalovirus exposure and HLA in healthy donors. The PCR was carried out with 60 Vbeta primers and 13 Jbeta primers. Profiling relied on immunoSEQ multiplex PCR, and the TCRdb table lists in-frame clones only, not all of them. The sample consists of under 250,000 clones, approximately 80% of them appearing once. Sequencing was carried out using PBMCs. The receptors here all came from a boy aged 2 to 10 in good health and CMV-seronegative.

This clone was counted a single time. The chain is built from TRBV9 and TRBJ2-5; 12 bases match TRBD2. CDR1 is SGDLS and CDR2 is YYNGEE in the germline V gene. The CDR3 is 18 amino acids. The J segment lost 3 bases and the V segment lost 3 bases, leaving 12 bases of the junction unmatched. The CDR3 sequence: CASSAPLLAGGTEETQYF. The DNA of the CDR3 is TGTGCCAGCAGCGCCCCCCTTCTAGCGGGGGGGACCGAAGAGACCCAGTACTTC.

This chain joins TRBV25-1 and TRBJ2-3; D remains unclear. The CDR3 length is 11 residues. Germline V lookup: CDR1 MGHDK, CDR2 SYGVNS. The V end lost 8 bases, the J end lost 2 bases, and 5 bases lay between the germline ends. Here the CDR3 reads CASSTTDTQYF. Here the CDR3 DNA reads TGTGCCAGCTCTACCACAGATACGCAGTATTTT.

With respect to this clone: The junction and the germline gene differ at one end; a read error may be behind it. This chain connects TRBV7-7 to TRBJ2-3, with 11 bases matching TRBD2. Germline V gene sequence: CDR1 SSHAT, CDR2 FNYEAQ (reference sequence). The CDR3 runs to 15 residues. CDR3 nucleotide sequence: TGTGCTAGCATGGGGACTAGCGGATGCACAGATACGCAGTATTTT. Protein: CASMGTSGCTDTQYF.

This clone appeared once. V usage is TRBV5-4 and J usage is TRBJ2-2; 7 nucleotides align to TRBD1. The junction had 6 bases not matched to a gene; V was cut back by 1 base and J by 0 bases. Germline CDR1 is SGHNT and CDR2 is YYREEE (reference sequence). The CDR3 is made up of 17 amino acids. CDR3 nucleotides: TGTGCCAGCAGCTTGAGACCGGGACAGACGAACACCGGGGAGCTGTTTTTT. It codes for CASSLRPGQTNTGELFF.

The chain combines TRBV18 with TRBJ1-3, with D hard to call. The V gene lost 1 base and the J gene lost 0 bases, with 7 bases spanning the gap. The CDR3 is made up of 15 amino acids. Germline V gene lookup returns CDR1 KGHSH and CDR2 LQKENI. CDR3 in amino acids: CASSPRSSSGNTIYF. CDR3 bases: TGTGCCAGCTCACCACGAAGTAGCTCTGGAAACACCATATATTTT.

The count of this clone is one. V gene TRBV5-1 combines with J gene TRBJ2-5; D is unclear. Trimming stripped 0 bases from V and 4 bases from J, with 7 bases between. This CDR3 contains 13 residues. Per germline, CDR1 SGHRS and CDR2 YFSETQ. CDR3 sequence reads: CASSLAHLETQYF. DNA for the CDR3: TGCGCCAGCAGCTTGGCACATCTAGAGACCCAGTACTTC.

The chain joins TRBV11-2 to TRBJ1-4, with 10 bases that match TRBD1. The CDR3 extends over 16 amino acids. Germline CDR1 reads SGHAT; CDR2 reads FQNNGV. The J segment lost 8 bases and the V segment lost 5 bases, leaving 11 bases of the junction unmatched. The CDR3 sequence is CASSPTDRGRWEKLFF. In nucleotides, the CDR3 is TGTGCCAGCAGCCCCACTGACAGGGGGCGCTGGGAAAAACTGTTTTTT.

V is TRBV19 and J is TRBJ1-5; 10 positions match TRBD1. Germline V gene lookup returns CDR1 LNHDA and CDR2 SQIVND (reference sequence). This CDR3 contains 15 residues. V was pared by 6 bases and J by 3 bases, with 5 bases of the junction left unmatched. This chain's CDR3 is CASRGTGVPNQPQHF. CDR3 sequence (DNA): TGTGCCAGTAGAGGGACAGGGGTTCCCAATCAGCCCCAGCATTTT.

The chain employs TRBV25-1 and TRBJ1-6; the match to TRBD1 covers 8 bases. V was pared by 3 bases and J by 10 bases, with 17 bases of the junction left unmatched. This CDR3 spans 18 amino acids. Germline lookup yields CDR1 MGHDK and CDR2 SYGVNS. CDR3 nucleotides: TGTGCCAGCAGTGACTTCGGACAGGGCGATCTTTTATTCTCACCCCTCCACTTT. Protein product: CASSDFGQGDLLFSPLHF.

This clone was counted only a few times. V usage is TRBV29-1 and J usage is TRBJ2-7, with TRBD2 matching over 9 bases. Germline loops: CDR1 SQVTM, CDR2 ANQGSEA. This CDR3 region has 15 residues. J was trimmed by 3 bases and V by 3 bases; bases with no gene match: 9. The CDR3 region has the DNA TGCAGCGTTGAGGGGCGCGGGGGGGTCGGCTACGAGCAGTACTTC. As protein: CSVEGRGGVGYEQYF.

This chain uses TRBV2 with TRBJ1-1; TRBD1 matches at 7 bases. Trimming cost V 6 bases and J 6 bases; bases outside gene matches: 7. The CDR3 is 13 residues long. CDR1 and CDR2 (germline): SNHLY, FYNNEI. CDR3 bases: TGTGCCAGCAGGACGGACAGGAGCGCTGAAGCTTTCTTT. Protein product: CASRTDRSAEAFF.

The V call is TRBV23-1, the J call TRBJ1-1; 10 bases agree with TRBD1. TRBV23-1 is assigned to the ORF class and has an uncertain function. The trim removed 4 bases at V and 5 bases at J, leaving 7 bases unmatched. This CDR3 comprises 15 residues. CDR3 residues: CASSRRDRGETEAFF. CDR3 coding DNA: TGCGCCAGCAGTCGCCGGGACAGGGGTGAGACTGAAGCTTTCTTT.

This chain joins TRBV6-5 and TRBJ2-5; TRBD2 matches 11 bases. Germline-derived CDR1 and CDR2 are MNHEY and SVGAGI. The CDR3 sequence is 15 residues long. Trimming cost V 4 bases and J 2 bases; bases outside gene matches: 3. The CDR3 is CASSLAGGHQETQYF. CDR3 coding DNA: TGTGCCAGCAGTTTAGCGGGGGGGCATCAAGAGACCCAGTACTTC.

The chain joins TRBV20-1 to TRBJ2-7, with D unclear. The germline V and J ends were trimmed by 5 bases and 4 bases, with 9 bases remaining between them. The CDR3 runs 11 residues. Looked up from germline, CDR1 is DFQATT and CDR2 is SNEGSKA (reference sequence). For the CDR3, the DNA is TGCAGTGCTTCCCTCGGGTACGAGCAGTACTTC. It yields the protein CSASLGYEQYF.

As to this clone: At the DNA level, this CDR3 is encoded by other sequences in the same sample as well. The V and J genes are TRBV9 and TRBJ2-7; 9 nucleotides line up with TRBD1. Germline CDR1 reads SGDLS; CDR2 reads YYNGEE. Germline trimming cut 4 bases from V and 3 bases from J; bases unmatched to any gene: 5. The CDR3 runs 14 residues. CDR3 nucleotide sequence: TGTGCCAGCAGCCCCCGGGACAGGGTCTACGAGCAGTACTTC. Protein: CASSPRDRVYEQYF.

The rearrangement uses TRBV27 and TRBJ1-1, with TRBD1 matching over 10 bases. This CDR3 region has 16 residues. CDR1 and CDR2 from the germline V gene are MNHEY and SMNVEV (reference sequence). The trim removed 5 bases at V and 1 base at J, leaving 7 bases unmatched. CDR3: CASSPTGGAGNTEAFF. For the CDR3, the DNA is TGTGCCAGCAGTCCGACAGGGGGCGCCGGGAACACTGAAGCTTTCTTT.

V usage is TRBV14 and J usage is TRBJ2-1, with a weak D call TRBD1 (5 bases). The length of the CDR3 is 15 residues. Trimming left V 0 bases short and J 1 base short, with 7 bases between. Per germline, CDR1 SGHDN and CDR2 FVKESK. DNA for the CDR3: TGTGCCAGCAGCCAAGAAGGGGTTTCCTACAATGAGCAGTTCTTC. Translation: CASSQEGVSYNEQFF. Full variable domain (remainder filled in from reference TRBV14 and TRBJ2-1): EAGVTQFPSHSVIEKGQTVTLRCDPISGHDNLYWYRRVMGKEIKFLLHFVKESKQDESGMPNNRFLAERTGGTYSTLKVQPAELEDSGVYFCASSQEGVSYNEQFFGPGTRLTVL.

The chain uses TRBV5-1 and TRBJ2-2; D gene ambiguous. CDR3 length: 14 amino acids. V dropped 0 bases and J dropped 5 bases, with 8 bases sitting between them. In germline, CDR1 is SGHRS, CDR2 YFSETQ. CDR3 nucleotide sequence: TGCGCCAGCAGCTTGGCCTTGAGTACCGGGGAGCTGTTTTTT. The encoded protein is CASSLALSTGELFF.

This CDR3 reads CASSQVKAGGDTQYF. DNA for the CDR3: TGTGCCAGCAGCCAAGTTAAGGCAGGGGGAGATACGCAGTATTTT. The chain combines TRBV4-2 with TRBJ2-3, with 7 bases identical to TRBD1. Germline CDR1 and CDR2: LGHNA and YNFKEQ. V lost 1 base, J lost 5 bases, and 6 bases stayed unmatched. The CDR3 has 15 residues.

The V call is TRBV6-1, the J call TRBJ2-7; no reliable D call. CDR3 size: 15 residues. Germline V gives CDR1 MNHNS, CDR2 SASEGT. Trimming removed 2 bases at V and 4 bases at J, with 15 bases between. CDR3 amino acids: CASSEWAETYYEQYF. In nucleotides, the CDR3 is TGTGCCAGCAGTGAATGGGCCGAAACCTATTACGAGCAGTACTTC.

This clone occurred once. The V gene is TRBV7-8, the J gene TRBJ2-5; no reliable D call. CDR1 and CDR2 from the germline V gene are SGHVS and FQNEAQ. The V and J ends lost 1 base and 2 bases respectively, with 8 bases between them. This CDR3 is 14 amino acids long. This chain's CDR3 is CASSLGSLQETQYF. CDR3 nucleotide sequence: TGTGCCAGCAGCTTAGGTAGCTTACAAGAGACCCAGTACTTC.

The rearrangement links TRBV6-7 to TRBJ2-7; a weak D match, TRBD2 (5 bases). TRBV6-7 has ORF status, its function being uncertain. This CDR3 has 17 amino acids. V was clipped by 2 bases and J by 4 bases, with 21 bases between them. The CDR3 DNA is TGTGCCAGCAGTTACCCTCTATCGGGATGGGATCGGTACGAGCAGTACTTC. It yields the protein CASSYPLSGWDRYEQYF.

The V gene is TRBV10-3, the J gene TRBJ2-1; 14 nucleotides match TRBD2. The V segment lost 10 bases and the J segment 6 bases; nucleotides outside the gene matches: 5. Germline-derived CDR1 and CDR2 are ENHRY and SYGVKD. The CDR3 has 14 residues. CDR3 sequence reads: CATETSGGANEQFF. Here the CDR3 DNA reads TGTGCCACTGAGACTAGCGGGGGGGCCAATGAGCAGTTCTTC.

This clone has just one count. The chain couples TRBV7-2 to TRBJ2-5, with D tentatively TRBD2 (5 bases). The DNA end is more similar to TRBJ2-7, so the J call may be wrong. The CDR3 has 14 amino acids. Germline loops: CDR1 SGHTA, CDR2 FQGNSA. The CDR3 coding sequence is TGTGCCAGCAGCTTAGCGCTACTAGCCTACGAGCAGTACTTC. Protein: CASSLALLAYEQYF.

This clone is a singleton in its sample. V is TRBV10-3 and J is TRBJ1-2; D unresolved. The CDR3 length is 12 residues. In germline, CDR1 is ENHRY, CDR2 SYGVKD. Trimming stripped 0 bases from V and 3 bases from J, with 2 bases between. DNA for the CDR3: TGTGCCATCAGTGAGTCCGACTATGGCTACACCTTC. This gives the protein CAISESDYGYTF.

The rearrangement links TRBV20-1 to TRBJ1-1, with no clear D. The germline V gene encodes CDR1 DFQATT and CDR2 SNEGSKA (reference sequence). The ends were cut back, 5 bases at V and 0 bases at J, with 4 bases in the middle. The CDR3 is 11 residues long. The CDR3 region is CSAHLNTEAFF. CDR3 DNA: TGCAGTGCTCATCTGAACACTGAAGCTTTCTTT.